This T cell receptor (beta chain) derives from a study of T cells in Graves' hyperthyroidism and ophthalmopathy. There were TCR beta CDR3 regions amplified from RNA transcripts. During a first-round RT-PCR of the TCR CDR3, the HTBI primer set was used. TCRdb re-derived calls from the multiplex PCR reads in MiXCR, one entry per CDR3 protein. The table lists 300,000 to 400,000 distinct CDR3 sequences, approximately 15% of them singletons. Study results and caveats: Most expanded thyroid clonotypes above 0.001 also appeared in blood.

This clonotype was seen many times. Its antigen is not known. An absence of ophthalmopathy progression within 18 months meant stable Graves' hyperthyroidism. Hyperthyroidism, newly diagnosed and lasting under 2 months, affected patients aged 18 to 65. Source material for PBMCs was about 10 ml fresh peripheral blood. With V trimmed by 3 bases and J by 0 bases, 8 bases remained unmatched. CDR3 size: 17 residues. Germline loops: CDR1 DFQATT, CDR2 SNEGSKA (reference sequence). Sequencing was performed on blood. The gene calls are TRBV20-1 and TRBJ2-2, with 9 bases lining up with TRBD2. This receptor was taken from a woman aged 30 to 39 with Graves' hyperthyroidism. The CDR3 region has the DNA TGCAGTGCTAGTGGTGGTAGCGGGAGCTCGAACACCGGGGAGCTGTTTTTT. Its translation is CSASGGSGSSNTGELFF.